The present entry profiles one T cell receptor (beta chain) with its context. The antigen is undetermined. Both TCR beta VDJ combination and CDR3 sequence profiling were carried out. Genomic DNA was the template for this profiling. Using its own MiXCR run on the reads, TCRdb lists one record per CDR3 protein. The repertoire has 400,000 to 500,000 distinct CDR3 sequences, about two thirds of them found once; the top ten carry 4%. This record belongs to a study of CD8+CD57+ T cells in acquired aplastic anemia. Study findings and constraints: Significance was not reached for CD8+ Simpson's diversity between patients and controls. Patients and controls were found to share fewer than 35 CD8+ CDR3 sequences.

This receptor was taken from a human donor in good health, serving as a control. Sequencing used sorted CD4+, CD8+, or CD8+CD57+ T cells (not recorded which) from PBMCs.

In DNA, the CDR3 is TGTGCCAGCAGCCCCGTTGGCCATCACGGTGAAGCTTTCTTT. Amino acids: CASSPVGHHGEAFF. This chain uses TRBV9 with TRBJ1-1; D ambiguous. V lost 4 bases and J 7 bases, leaving 17 bases between the germline ends. Germline-derived CDR1 and CDR2 are SGDLS and YYNGEE. The CDR3 is 14 amino acids.